This T cell receptor beta chain was identified during a study of Ad26.COV2.S vaccination and SARS-CoV-2 variants. Comments on this clone: Its antigen is not identified.

The CDR3 consists of 12 residues. V was clipped by 3 bases and J by 7 bases, with 7 bases between them. Looked up from germline, CDR1 is LNHDA and CDR2 is SQIVND (reference sequence). Clones were read by immunoSEQ multiplex PCR, and TCRdb kept only the in-frame ones, dropping some. Among about 140,000 clones listed, just over 85% were seen once. Whole-study results and caveats: Those who received the vaccine showed greater spike-specific TCR breadth than those given placebo. Possible underestimation of total T cell responses by the TCR breadth and depth analyses was noted.

The sequence was obtained from a human donor who had recovered from COVID-19. The specimen comprised peripheral blood, sampled after recovery from COVID-19. The chain couples TRBV19 to TRBJ2-1, with D unresolved. CDR3 nucleotide sequence: TGTGCCAGTAGTATCGGTGTGAATGAGCAGTTCTTC. It is translated as CASSIGVNEQFF.